This is a list of T cell receptor beta chains from one sample in a study of T cells after yellow fever vaccination. TCRdb called the 5' RACE reads again in MiXCR, with one record for every CDR3 protein. The sample shows 250,000 to 400,000 distinct CDR3 sequences, roughly 4% of them seen only once. Sequencing used PBMCs, obtained 5 days after the yellow fever booster vaccination. All receptors derive from a man aged 18 to 35 who received the YFV17D yellow fever vaccine. The CDR3 runs from the conserved cysteine through the conserved F or W. The D gene is left open where the match is weak. Some rows have no size entry. The others give once, few or many, or a class for an expanded clone.

J gene | D gene | clone size | V gene | CDR3 protein | CDR3 DNA
TRBJ2-3 | TRBD2 | many | TRBV4-3 | CASSQEASGGIDTQYF | TGCGCCAGCAGCCAAGAGGCTAGCGGGGGGATAGATACGCAGTATTTT
TRBJ1-5 | . | . | TRBV5-1 | CASSPEGGAIQPQHF | TGCGCCAGCAGCCCCGAGGGGGGGGCCATCCAGCCCCAGCATTTT
TRBJ2-1 | TRBD1 | few | TRBV20-1 | CSARSRTGNDEQFF | TGCAGTGCTAGATCCCGGACAGGGAACGATGAGCAGTTCTTC
TRBJ2-6 | . | few | TRBV28 | CASSLITGTGANVLTF | TGTGCCAGCAGTTTAATTACAGGGACTGGGGCCAACGTCCTGACTTTC
TRBJ2-3 | TRBD2 | many | TRBV19 | CASSSTSGHTDTQYF | TGTGCCAGTAGTAGTACTAGCGGGCACACAGATACGCAGTATTTT
TRBJ2-5 | . | many | TRBV10-3 | CASRSTDRQETQYF | TGTGCCAGCAGAAGTACGGACAGACAAGAGACCCAGTACTTC
TRBJ2-3 | TRBD2 | . | TRBV12-3/TRBV12-4 | CASSPPIGGKSPSTDTQYF | TGTGCCAGCAGCCCGCCGATCGGGGGGAAGAGCCCAAGCACAGATACGCAGTATTTT
TRBJ1-1 | . | many | TRBV6-2/TRBV6-3 | CASSRRTRDTEAFF | TGTGCCAGCAGCCGCCGAACCCGGGACACTGAAGCTTTCTTT
TRBJ1-4 | . | few | TRBV18 | CASSPPISTNEKLFF | TGTGCCAGCTCACCACCTATTTCAACTAATGAAAAACTGTTTTTT
TRBJ2-3 | TRBD2 | many | TRBV12-3/TRBV12-4 | CASIAGAEDTQYF | TGTGCCTCCATAGCGGGGGCGGAAGATACGCAGTATTTT
TRBJ2-3 | TRBD2 | few | TRBV20-1 | CSASKLAGGPDTQYF | TGCAGTGCTAGTAAGCTAGCGGGGGGGCCCGATACGCAGTATTTT
TRBJ1-5 | . | . | TRBV7-9 | CASSFTGLNQPQHF | TGTGCCAGCAGCTTTACAGGTCTTAATCAGCCCCAGCATTTT
TRBJ1-1 | . | . | TRBV4-1 | CASSQETGRTEAFF | TGCGCCAGCAGCCAAGAGACAGGCCGGACTGAAGCTTTCTTT
TRBJ1-5 | TRBD1 | . | TRBV19 | CASSAGQGNQPQHF | TGTGCCAGTAGCGCAGGACAGGGCAATCAGCCCCAGCATTTT
TRBJ1-3 | . | few | TRBV2 | CASSVYTNTIYF | TGTGCCAGCAGTGTTTATACGAACACCATATATTTT
TRBJ1-5 | . | many | TRBV7-2 | CASSLSTGSNQPQHF | TGTGCCAGCAGCTTAAGTACAGGGAGCAATCAGCCCCAGCATTTT
TRBJ2-4 | . | . | TRBV4-3 | CASSQGVAAVNIQYF | TGCGCCAGCAGCCAAGGGGTAGCGGCGGTAAACATTCAGTACTTC
TRBJ2-5 | . | few | TRBV4-1 | CASSAAGASSQETQYF | TGCGCCAGCAGCGCTGCCGGAGCCTCCTCTCAAGAGACCCAGTACTTC
TRBJ2-5 | . | many | TRBV5-5 | CASSLEQGQETQYF | TGTGCCAGCAGCTTGGAACAGGGCCAAGAGACCCAGTACTTC
TRBJ1-2 | . | . | TRBV9 | CASSLLGGASYGYTF | TGTGCCAGCAGCCTCCTGGGGGGGGCGAGCTATGGCTACACCTTC
TRBJ2-6 | . | . | TRBV23-1 | CASSHYSGANVLTF | TGCGCCAGCAGTCACTACTCTGGGGCCAACGTCCTGACTTTC
TRBJ1-3 | . | . | TRBV12-3/TRBV12-4 | CASSTLISGNTIYF | TGTGCCAGCAGTACGCTGATCTCTGGAAACACCATATATTTT
TRBJ2-7 | . | many | TRBV12-3/TRBV12-4 | CASSPRYEQYF | TGTGCCAGCAGCCCCCGTTACGAGCAGTACTTC